The entry below gives a single T cell receptor (beta chain) sequence along with its context. This clonotype has a handful of counts. The target of this receptor is not known. Within one base of it there is no much larger clone, and no base qualities were kept. This sample was taken from a study of blood T cells in healthy people across ages (dated by TCRdb to 2014 to 2015). Some background on the complete study: Template switching captured roughly one uniquely barcoded TCR beta cDNA molecule per two T cells in model experiments. Using deep sequencing normalized with unique cDNA molecular identifiers, the study measured how TCR beta repertoire diversity changes with age. Four age groups were formed from the donors: young (average 16 years), middle-aged (just under 40), aged (about 62) and long-lived (around 82). To avoid experimental bias, donors of different ages were spread randomly across the sequencing lanes. The study analyzed two additional independent replicas of 1 million unique cDNA reads from the same blood draw for two donors, one aged 18 to 29 and one aged 80 or older.

Receptor libraries were prepared by 5' RACE. The sequencing machine was an Illumina HiSeq 2500. A second 7 to 11 cycle PCR used a sample-barcoded 5' primer and a J-beta primer mix. A template-switch 5' adaptor carrying 12 random nucleotides introduced a unique molecular identifier onto each TCR beta cDNA molecule. Each sample yielded at least 2.5 million CDR3-containing paired-end reads. First-strand cDNA was synthesized from all RNA with the Mint cDNA synthesis kit, primed by a TRBC-specific oligonucleotide. After uracil-DNA glycosylase treatment, a first 18-cycle PCR used universal primers M1SS and BC2_uni_R on all cDNA. The paper's processing steps were these. For normalization, 1 million high-quality reads, each with a distinct molecular identifier, were randomly selected from each sample. Instead of being binned into consensus sequences, reads that shared molecular identifiers were thrown out. MiTCR, set to a Q25 quality threshold and the strictest error-elimination algorithm, was used for CDR3 identification, clonotype clustering and error correction. Lower-bound total TCR beta diversity was estimated with a nonparametric unseen species model using Euler transformation. TCRdb trimmed the raw reads at Q25, called clones with MiXCR and kept productive beta chains. Duplicate CDR3 protein sequences are folded into a single record with the most common DNA and genes. None of the V and J calls come from the authors' own analysis; TCRdb made them. The sample table lists 700,000 to 1,000,000 distinct CDR3 sequences, approximately 48% of them with a count of one. The ten largest clonotypes hold nearly 20% of the sample.

Summary of the overall study and its limitations: Conclusive comparison of naive and antigen-experienced compartments was prevented by the profiling of bulk unsorted PBMCs. Estimates of total diversity based on one million sequenced T cells were regarded as lower bounds and as underestimates. Compared with the aged group, the long-lived group had more naive CD4+ T cells, fewer expanded clones and increased TCR diversity, a pattern suggesting age selection. As age increased, observed TCR beta diversity per million T cells dropped in a roughly linear way, and a significant reduction was already evident by age around 41. Because the CMV infection status of the donors was unknown, age-related changes in expanded clonotypes may potentially have been confounded. There was a strong correlation between observed TCR beta diversity and the percentage of naive T cells measured by flow cytometry.

In the germline V gene, CDR1 corresponds to SGHRS and CDR2 to YFSETQ. Taken from cysteine to phenylalanine, the CDR3 has 16 residues. CDR3 DNA is the only sequence kept; it has 48 bases, read in frame from the first base. A distance of 12 bases separates the germline ends of V and J, which lose 0 bases and 2 bases respectively. Systemically healthy Caucasian individuals from Russia, 35 to 50 in total and aged about 6 to 100 years, were included as donors. Roughly 11 milliliters of peripheral blood were drawn from each donor into EDTA-treated Vacutainer tubes. Ficoll-Paque density-gradient centrifugation was used to isolate PBMCs, with at least 7 million per sample. Total RNA, at least 6 micrograms per sample, was extracted from PBMCs with Trizol reagent. For every donor, an aliquot of PBMCs went through flow cytometry to measure the percentages of naive CD45RAhigh/CD27high T cells.

The chain couples TRBV5-1 to TRBJ2-4; there is no confident call for the D gene. The specimen sequenced was blood. The receptor comes from a man aged 55 to 70 in good health. The CDR3 reads as follows: CASSLDVELSKNIQYF. The nucleotides read TGCGCCAGCAGCTTGGATGTTGAGTTATCCAAAAACATTCAGTACTTC.